Listed below are T cell receptor beta chains from one sample, sequenced in a study of blood T cell repertoires in COVID-19. Sequencing used immunoSEQ multiplex PCR; TCRdb keeps in-frame clones, though not all of them. Of roughly 62,000 clones in the sample, approximately 86% were seen once. The sample consisted of peripheral blood. These receptors originate from a man in his 70s with acute or convalescent COVID-19. The CDR3 runs from the conserved cysteine through the conserved F or W.

CDR3aa | j_gene | v_gene
CASSQAGQISYEQYF | TRBJ2-7 | TRBV4-1
CASSLGLGADTQYF | TRBJ2-3 | TRBV5-4
CASSPESGGADGYTF | TRBJ1-2 | TRBV18
CATSTDKNTEAFF | TRBJ1-1 | TRBV15
CASSDTRDRGRYEQYF | TRBJ2-7 | TRBV10-2
CASRGGTGHNSPLHF | TRBJ1-6 | TRBV27
CASAQGDYSPLHF | TRBJ1-6 | TRBV28
CASSPQGTVRNGYTF | TRBJ1-2 | TRBV11-1
CASSLARSTDTQYF | TRBJ2-3 | TRBV7-6
CASSPGTGNEKLFF | TRBJ1-4 | TRBV5-1
CASSLGQGISYGYTF | TRBJ1-2 | TRBV7-2
CASSPGSNEQFF | TRBJ2-1 | TRBV12-3/TRBV12-4
CASNDARGVTF | TRBJ1-2 | TRBV5-4
CASGNGLASTDTQYF | TRBJ2-3 | TRBV12-5
CASSFAGVNTEAFF | TRBJ1-1 | TRBV5-6
CASSARWRRNEAFF | TRBJ1-1 | TRBV2
CASSPGLAGASEQYF | TRBJ2-7 | TRBV6-5
CASSFEGTSYEQYF | TRBJ2-7 | TRBV5-1
CASSLGGTGSTDTQYF | TRBJ2-3 | TRBV7-9
CASPEEHTEAFF | TRBJ1-1 | TRBV12-3/TRBV12-4
CASRASGGALGANVLTF | TRBJ2-6 | TRBV19
CATSVTRDRNEKLFF | TRBJ1-4 | TRBV15
CASSLAGIEVSAYTF | TRBJ1-2 | TRBV5-1
CASSLAGAGTEAFF | TRBJ1-1 | TRBV11-1
CASSLMGRELEAQYF | TRBJ2-5 | TRBV5-4
CASSIQGSHSYNEQFF | TRBJ2-1 | TRBV7-2
CATSESGRAREQYF | TRBJ2-7 | TRBV24-1